One sample yielded the 9 T cell receptor beta chains listed below, sequenced in a study of blood T cell repertoires in COVID-19. The repertoire was sequenced with immunoSEQ multiplex PCR; TCRdb's copy has only in-frame clones and lacks some. The sample consists of roughly 75,000 clones, 86% of them appearing once. Sequenced material: peripheral blood. Receptors were obtained from a man older than 75 with COVID-19, enrolled during active disease.

The V gene is TRBV2, the J gene TRBJ2-5; 9 positions match TRBD1. V dropped 6 bases and J dropped 7; count of bases not matched to a gene: 9. This CDR3 region has 14 residues. Germline lookup yields CDR1 SNHLY and CDR2 FYNNEI. CDR3 region: CASRGNRGQGTQYF. The CDR3 DNA sequence: TGTGCCAGCAGGGGGAACAGGGGGCAGGGGACCCAGTACTTC. Full variable domain (missing parts from reference TRBV2 and TRBJ2-5): EPEVTQTPSHQVTQMGQEVILRCVPISNHLYFYWYRQILGQKVEFLVSFYNNEISEKSEIFDDQFSVERPDGSNFTLKIRSTKLEDSAMYFCASRGNRGQGTQYFGPGTRLLVL.

This clone was counted a few times. This rearrangement joins TRBV7-9 to TRBJ1-2; D may be TRBD1 (5 bases). Trimming removed 5 bases at V and 4 bases at J, with 20 bases between. In germline, CDR1 is SEHNR, CDR2 FQNEAQ (reference sequence). The CDR3 is 16 residues long. The CDR3 sequence: CASSTGEWTTFYGYTF. DNA for the CDR3: TGTGCCAGCAGCACCGGAGAGTGGACAACTTTCTATGGCTACACCTTC.

This clone was seen only once. The CDR3 is CASRYEADTQYF. For the CDR3, the DNA is TGCGCCAGCAGATATGAGGCAGATACGCAGTATTTT. The V and J genes are TRBV5-1 and TRBJ2-3; D unresolved. CDR1 and CDR2 from the germline V gene are SGHRS and YFSETQ. V shed 5 bases and J shed 4 bases, with 8 bases lying between them. The CDR3 is made up of 12 amino acids.

The DNA for the CDR3 is TGTGCCAGCAGTCCATCCGGAGGCGATGAGCAGTTCTTC. This sequence encodes CASSPSGGDEQFF. V usage is TRBV27 and J usage is TRBJ2-1, with D perhaps TRBD2 (5 bases). Germline CDR1 is MNHEY and CDR2 is SMNVEV (reference sequence). The CDR3 sequence is 13 residues long. Trimming stripped 5 bases from V and 8 bases from J, with 13 bases between.

The rearrangement uses TRBV5-1 and TRBJ2-7, with TRBD1 matching over 9 bases. The junction had 4 bases not matched to a gene; V was cut back by 0 bases and J by 3 bases. Per the germline V gene, CDR1 is SGHRS and CDR2 is YFSETQ. The CDR3 has 15 residues. In DNA form, the CDR3 reads TGCGCCAGCAGCTTGGTTCCGGGACAGGGCTACGAGCAGTACTTC. It encodes CASSLVPGQGYEQYF.

V and J are TRBV11-3 and TRBJ2-1; D unresolved. The germline gives CDR1 SGHNT, CDR2 YENEEA. With 6 bases removed from V and 10 bases from J, the gap between germline ends came to 16 bases. The CDR3 length is 13 residues. The DNA for the CDR3 is TGTGCCAGCAGGCCATCGGGTAGCTCCGAGCAGTTCTTC. It translates to CASRPSGSSEQFF.

The rearrangement uses TRBV19 and TRBJ1-2, with D hard to call. The CDR3 has 12 amino acids. Germline V gives CDR1 LNHDA, CDR2 SQIVND (reference sequence). The ends were cut back, 3 bases at V and 8 bases at J, with 10 bases in the middle. CDR3 DNA: TGTGCCAGTAGTATTTGGCAGTCCGGCTACACCTTC. Protein: CASSIWQSGYTF.

The genes are TRBV7-2 and TRBJ1-6, with D perhaps matching TRBD1 (6 bases). The CDR3 extends over 15 amino acids. The germline gives CDR1 SGHTA, CDR2 FQGNSA. V lost 1 base, J lost 10 bases, and 14 bases lay in between. In nucleotides, the CDR3 is TGTGCCAGCAGCTTAGTAGGCAGGGGAAAGTCACCCCTCCACTTT. It encodes CASSLVGRGKSPLHF.

This clone was counted once. The chain links TRBV10-3 to TRBJ2-5; D is ambiguous. The length of the CDR3 is 14 residues. CDR1 is ENHRY, CDR2 SYGVKD, per germline. V was pared by 2 bases and J by 2 bases, with 9 bases between. The CDR3: CAISEQAQQETQYF. CDR3 nucleotides: TGTGCCATCAGTGAGCAGGCACAACAAGAGACCCAGTACTTC.